Following are 10 T cell receptor beta chains from one sample sequenced in a study of response to subunit inactivated influenza vaccine. TCRdb re-called the RT-PCR reads with MiXCR, one entry per CDR3 protein. The sample includes approximately 530,000 distinct CDR3 sequences, 6.5% to 8% seen only once; the top ten take over 10%. The sequencing here drew on PBMCs from blood, taken about 24 months after vaccination. Every receptor here comes from a man in his fifties or sixties who received an inactivated influenza vaccine.

V and J are TRBV5-4 and TRBJ2-2; 7 bases line up with TRBD2. V lost 2 bases, J lost 1 base, and 5 bases stayed unmatched. Germline V CDR1 and CDR2: SGHNT, YYREEE (reference sequence). The CDR3 sequence is 16 residues long. The CDR3 here is CASSFQGGRNTGELFF. The CDR3 nucleotides read TGTGCCAGCAGCTTTCAAGGCGGGAGGAACACCGGGGAGCTGTTTTTT.

The CDR3 DNA reads TGTGCCAGCAGTAAACGGACAGGCACAGATACGCAGTATTTT. Translating gives CASSKRTGTDTQYF. V and J are TRBV2 and TRBJ2-3, with a tentative D call TRBD1 (6 bases). Germline loops: CDR1 SNHLY, CDR2 FYNNEI. Trimming stripped 5 bases from V and 1 base from J, with 10 bases between. This CDR3 has 14 residues.

This clonotype showed up just a few times. The chain couples TRBV29-1 to TRBJ2-3; D ambiguous. CDR1 is SQVTM and CDR2 is ANQGSEA in the germline V gene. The CDR3 is made up of 13 amino acids. DNA of the CDR3: TGCGGGTTTGTGCAGCCTCTCACAGATACGCAGTATTTT. Encoded protein: CGFVQPLTDTQYF.

The chain combines TRBV6-2 or TRBV6-3 with TRBJ1-1; D may be TRBD1 (6 bases). Germline V gene sequence: CDR1 MNHEY, CDR2 SVGEGT. The CDR3 spans 17 residues. Trimming cost V 0 bases and J 4 bases, with 18 bases left between them. The CDR3 nucleotides are TGTGCCAGCAGTTACTCGATTTGGGCGGGGGCGAGCACTGAAGCTTTCTTT. Protein product: CASSYSIWAGASTEAFF.

This clonotype was seen a few times. The gene calls are TRBV5-1 and TRBJ2-7; D is uncertain. This CDR3 comprises 13 residues. Germline CDR1 SGHRS, CDR2 YFSETQ. V dropped 4 bases and J dropped 3 bases, with 11 bases sitting between them. The CDR3 region is CASSNPGHYEQYF. Written as DNA, the CDR3 is TGCGCCAGCAGCAACCCGGGCCACTACGAGCAGTACTTC.

V and J are TRBV24-1 and TRBJ2-1; D unresolved. Germline CDR1 is KGHDR and CDR2 is SFDVKD. The CDR3 extends over 16 amino acids. Trimming shortened V by 3 bases and J by 2 bases, and 13 bases separated the two germline ends. CDR3 in DNA: TGTGCCACCAGTGATATAACCCCTTTACCCTACAATGAGCAGTTCTTC. It specifies CATSDITPLPYNEQFF.

J is TRBJ2-1 and V is TRBV20-1; 7 bases map to TRBD1. The CDR3 spans 12 residues. V was pared by 7 bases and J by 8 bases, with 8 bases of the junction left unmatched. CDR1 DFQATT and CDR2 SNEGSKA come from the germline V gene (reference sequence). The CDR3 nucleotides read TGCAGTGGTTACGGAACAGGGGATGAGCAGTTCTTC. Protein: CSGYGTGDEQFF.

The genes are TRBV10-3 and TRBJ2-7; a weak D match, TRBD2 (7 bases). This CDR3 has 13 amino acids. Looked up from germline, CDR1 is ENHRY and CDR2 is SYGVKD. V was shortened by 5 bases and J by 4 bases, with 12 bases between the two germline ends. CDR3 loop: CAISPRGGYEQYF. The CDR3 bases are TGTGCCATCAGTCCCAGGGGAGGGTACGAGCAGTACTTC.

The CDR3 coding sequence is TGCAGTGCTAGAACCCGTCCCGGAGCCTCCTACGAGCAGTACTTC. As protein: CSARTRPGASYEQYF. The V and J genes are TRBV20-1 and TRBJ2-7; D not resolved. Germline V gene lookup returns CDR1 DFQATT and CDR2 SNEGSKA (reference sequence). Trimming took 2 bases from V and 0 from J, leaving 14 bases between them. This CDR3 is 15 amino acids long.

This clonotype was counted between two and nine times. The chain joins TRBV12-3 or TRBV12-4 to TRBJ1-6; a possible D gene is TRBD1 (5 bases). This CDR3 has 14 amino acids. Between the trimmed V and J ends, which lost 6 bases and 7 bases, there was a span of 13 bases. The CDR3 protein is CASRVQARNSPLHF. Here the CDR3 DNA reads TGTGCCAGCAGGGTACAGGCTAGAAATTCACCCCTCCACTTT.